The text below deals with one T cell receptor (beta chain). The entry originates in a study of blood T cell repertoires in COVID-19. Study details: Acute and convalescent COVID-19 specimens originated in the United States, Italy and Spain. T cells, B-cell-depleted T cells, or PBMCs supplied cDNA or gDNA.

In the authors' workflow: Amplifying reference gene primers gave estimates of nucleated cell counts. Produced via immunoSEQ multiplex PCR; TCRdb's table is partial and in-frame only. V and J calls and clone size follow that table, whereas D and trimming were derived from the DNA. The profile covers fewer than 350,000 clones, with about 76% appearing a single time and under 3% taken by the ten largest. The length of the CDR3 is 15 residues. With V trimmed by 6 bases and J by 5 bases, 9 bases remained unmatched. Germline V gene data show CDR1 as WSHSY and CDR2 as SAAADI. The material sequenced was peripheral blood. The chain links TRBV10-2 to TRBJ2-3; 9 positions match TRBD2. This receptor was identified in a woman aged 60 to 75 with active or convalescent COVID-19. The CDR3 reads CASSEASGVLDTQYF. The CDR3 region has the DNA TGCGCCAGCAGCGAAGCTAGCGGGGTGTTAGATACGCAGTATTTT.